These T cell receptor beta chains were read from a single sample in a study of cytomegalovirus exposure and HLA in healthy donors. Sequencing used immunoSEQ multiplex PCR; TCRdb keeps in-frame clones, though not all of them. This repertoire shows some 170,000 clones, 72% found once; its top ten account for 2.5%. Material for sequencing was PBMCs. Receptors originate from a human donor in good health. Both conserved end residues are part of each CDR3. A D gene is named only where the DNA matches it firmly. Expanded clones get a size class; other rows say once, few or many, or leave the size out.

cdr3_nt cdr3_aa j_call clone_size d_call v_call
TGCGCCAGCAGCTTGGGTTACCGGGGTTACGAGCAGTACTTC CASSLGYRGYEQYF TRBJ2-7 - - TRBV5-1
TGTGCCAGCAGTGAATGGGCCGAGCAAGAGACCCAGTACTTC CASSEWAEQETQYF TRBJ2-5 once - TRBV25-1
TGTGCCAGCAGTTTTGCGGGGGGGCACCAAGAGACCCAGTACTTC CASSFAGGHQETQYF TRBJ2-5 - TRBD2 TRBV28
TGTGCCAGCAGCTTGTGGGGGCTCCCCCCCCTTAGCTCTGGAAACACCATATATTTT CASSLWGLPPLSSGNTIYF TRBJ1-3 - - TRBV5-5
TGTGCCAGCAGTTTACTCGACAGGGTTAACTATGGCTACACCTTC CASSLLDRVNYGYTF TRBJ1-2 - TRBD1 TRBV28
TGTGCCAGCAGCTTGGGGCCAGGGCTAAACTATGGCTACACCTTC CASSLGPGLNYGYTF TRBJ1-2 once - TRBV7-2
TGTGCCAGCAGCGTAGGGGGACAGGGCTACGAGCAGTACTTC CASSVGGQGYEQYF TRBJ2-7 - TRBD1 TRBV9
TGTGCCAGCAGCCCGGGGAGGGCGGGGGGCTGGAATACGCAGTATTTT CASSPGRAGGWNTQYF TRBJ2-3 - TRBD2 TRBV11-3
TGTGCCAGCAGCTCTGACACTGAAGCTTTCTTT CASSSDTEAFF TRBJ1-1 few - TRBV7-3
TGCGCCAGCTACCCCATGGGGGGTGGGGCCAACGTCCTGACTTTC CASYPMGGGANVLTF TRBJ2-6 - - TRBV5-1
TGTGCCACCAGCACTGACAGGGGGCTTGGTGGCTACACCTTC CATSTDRGLGGYTF TRBJ1-2 - TRBD1 TRBV15
TGTGCCAGCAGCAAGAAGCCGGGACAGGGGGTGGTAGGGACCGGGGAGCTGTTTTTT CASSKKPGQGVVGTGELFF TRBJ2-2 - - TRBV21-1
TGTGCTAGTGGTTCCAGGGCGAGTGAGCAGTTCTTC CASGSRASEQFF TRBJ2-1 few - TRBV12-5
TGCGCCAGCTATGGAGAAGATACGGTCCCAGGCTACACCTTC CASYGEDTVPGYTF TRBJ1-2 - - TRBV5-1
TGTGCCAGCAGGCGTTCGGTTGCGGGGCCCACTGAAGCTTTCTTT CASRRSVAGPTEAFF TRBJ1-1 - - TRBV6-6
TGCGCCAGCAGCTACTCAGGAAATTTAAACACTGAAGCTTTCTTT CASSYSGNLNTEAFF TRBJ1-1 - - TRBV5-1
TGCGCCAGCAGCCAGGGAGTATCTTACACTGAAGCTTTCTTT CASSQGVSYTEAFF TRBJ1-1 - - TRBV4-1
TGTGCCAGTAGAAAAGGGGAAGGAGGCAATCAGCCCCAGCATTTT CASRKGEGGNQPQHF TRBJ1-5 - - TRBV19
TGTGCCAGCAGTTACTCGCTCAGGGGAAGCTATGGCTACACCTTC CASSYSLRGSYGYTF TRBJ1-2 once - TRBV6-5
TGTGCCAGCAGACAGGGGTCGGTCACCGGGGAGCTGTTTTTT CASRQGSVTGELFF TRBJ2-2 - TRBD1 TRBV6-5
TGCGCCAGCAGCCAAGCTTTAAGGGGGACTGGAAACACCATATATTTT CASSQALRGTGNTIYF TRBJ1-3 - - TRBV4-1
TGTGCCATCAGTCCCCAGGGGGCGCGGAATGAGCAGTTCTTC CAISPQGARNEQFF TRBJ2-1 - TRBD1 TRBV10-3